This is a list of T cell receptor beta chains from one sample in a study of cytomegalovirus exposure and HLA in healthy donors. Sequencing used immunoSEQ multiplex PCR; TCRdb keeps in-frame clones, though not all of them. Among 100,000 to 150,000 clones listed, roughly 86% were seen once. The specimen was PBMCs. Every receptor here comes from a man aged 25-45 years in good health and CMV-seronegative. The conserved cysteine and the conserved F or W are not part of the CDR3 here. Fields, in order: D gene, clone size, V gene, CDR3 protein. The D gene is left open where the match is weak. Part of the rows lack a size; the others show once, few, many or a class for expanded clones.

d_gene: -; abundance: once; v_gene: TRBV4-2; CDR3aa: ASSQGIGDNYGYT
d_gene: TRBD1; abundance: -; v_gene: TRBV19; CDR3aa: ASREGTGGPLNQPQH
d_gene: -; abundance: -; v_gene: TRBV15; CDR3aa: ATSQLWATDTQY
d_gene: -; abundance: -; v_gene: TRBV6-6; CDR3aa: ASTPFVLGNQPQH
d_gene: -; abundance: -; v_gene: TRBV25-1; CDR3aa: ASSESTDYGYT
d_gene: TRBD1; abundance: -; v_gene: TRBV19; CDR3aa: ASSIGTGVQPQH
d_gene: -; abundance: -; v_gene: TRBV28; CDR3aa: ASSLYRGQGRNYGYT
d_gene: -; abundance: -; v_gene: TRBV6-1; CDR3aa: ASTISREDQPQH
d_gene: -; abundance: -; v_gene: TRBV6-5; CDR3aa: ASMNSNFYGYT
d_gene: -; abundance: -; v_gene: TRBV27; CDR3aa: ASSFQGLQGSSYEQY
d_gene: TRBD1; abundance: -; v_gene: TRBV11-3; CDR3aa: ASSTRTGIGETQY
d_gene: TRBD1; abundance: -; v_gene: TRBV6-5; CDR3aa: ASRNRGNSPLH
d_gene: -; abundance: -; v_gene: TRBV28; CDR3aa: ASSFYEHTEAF
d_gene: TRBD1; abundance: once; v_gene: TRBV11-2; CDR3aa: ASSPTWDRPTEEQY
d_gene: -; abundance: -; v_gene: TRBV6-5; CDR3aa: ATWDSTDTQY
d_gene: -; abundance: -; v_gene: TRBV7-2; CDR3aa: ASSLAHNEQY
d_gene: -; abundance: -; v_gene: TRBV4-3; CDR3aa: ASSQEHHNEQF
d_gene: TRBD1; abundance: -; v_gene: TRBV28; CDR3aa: ASSSGQGFSNQPQH
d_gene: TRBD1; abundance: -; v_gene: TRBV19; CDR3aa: ASSPGGASTDTQY
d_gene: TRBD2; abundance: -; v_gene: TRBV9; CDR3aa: ASSVGASGGALETQY
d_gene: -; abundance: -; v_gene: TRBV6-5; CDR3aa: ASSYGGAGYSYEQY
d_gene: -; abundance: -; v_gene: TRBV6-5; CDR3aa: ASSSPPANYGYT
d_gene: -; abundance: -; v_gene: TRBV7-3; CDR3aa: ASSMGLSYEQY
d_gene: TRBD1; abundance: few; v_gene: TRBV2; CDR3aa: ASIGQANYGYT
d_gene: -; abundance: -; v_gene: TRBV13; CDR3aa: ASSVGGGPQETQY
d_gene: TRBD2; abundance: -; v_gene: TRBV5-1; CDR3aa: ASSLGQRGDTDTQY
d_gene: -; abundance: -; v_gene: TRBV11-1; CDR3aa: ASSNRDIWETQY
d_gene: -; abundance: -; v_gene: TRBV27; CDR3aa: ASAWGRSYEQY
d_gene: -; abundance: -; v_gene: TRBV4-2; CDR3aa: ASSQEVQNYGYT